These T cell receptor beta chains were read from a single sample in a study of cytomegalovirus exposure and HLA in healthy donors. Clones were read by immunoSEQ multiplex PCR, and TCRdb kept only the in-frame ones, dropping some. Here the sample spans approximately 190,000 clones, about four fifths being singletons. The sequencing sample was made of PBMCs. The source of these receptors is a woman in her twenties or thirties in good health and CMV-seropositive. Each CDR3 is given with its conserved first and last residue. Each record gives: V gene, clone size, J gene, CDR3 length, CDR3 protein. Only part of the rows carry a size: once, few, many, or a class if the clone is expanded.

v_call: TRBV6-5; clone_size: NA; j_call: TRBJ1-4; cdr3_length: 14; cdr3_aa: CASSLGGTGEKLFF
v_call: TRBV10-3; clone_size: NA; j_call: TRBJ2-7; cdr3_length: 14; cdr3_aa: CAISETGDRYEQYF
v_call: TRBV2; clone_size: NA; j_call: TRBJ1-1; cdr3_length: 14; cdr3_aa: CASSESRGYTEAFF
v_call: TRBV29-1; clone_size: NA; j_call: TRBJ1-2; cdr3_length: 13; cdr3_aa: CSVGQGFNYGYTF
v_call: TRBV12-2; clone_size: NA; j_call: TRBJ1-5; cdr3_length: 13; cdr3_aa: CASRTGGGQPQHF
v_call: TRBV10-3; clone_size: few; j_call: TRBJ2-7; cdr3_length: 13; cdr3_aa: CAISPDRDYEQYF
v_call: TRBV11-2; clone_size: NA; j_call: TRBJ1-2; cdr3_length: 15; cdr3_aa: CASSPRRKDRVGYTF
v_call: TRBV7-2; clone_size: once; j_call: TRBJ1-1; cdr3_length: 13; cdr3_aa: CASSLWGVSEAFF
v_call: TRBV2; clone_size: NA; j_call: TRBJ2-1; cdr3_length: 19; cdr3_aa: CASSEYQGLAGGLYNEQFF
v_call: TRBV11-1; clone_size: NA; j_call: TRBJ2-5; cdr3_length: 12; cdr3_aa: CASSSEGETQYF
v_call: TRBV5-8; clone_size: NA; j_call: TRBJ2-5; cdr3_length: 15; cdr3_aa: CASRYRDRGQETQYF
v_call: TRBV5-1; clone_size: NA; j_call: TRBJ1-1; cdr3_length: 16; cdr3_aa: CASSWGGGALGTEAFF
v_call: TRBV5-1; clone_size: NA; j_call: TRBJ1-2; cdr3_length: 17; cdr3_aa: CASSPIGLRTGQHGYTF
v_call: TRBV7-8; clone_size: once; j_call: TRBJ2-7; cdr3_length: 16; cdr3_aa: CASSLALRQALMEQYF
v_call: TRBV7-9; clone_size: NA; j_call: NA; cdr3_length: 15; cdr3_aa: CASSPKMYRTYEQYF
v_call: TRBV11-2; clone_size: once; j_call: TRBJ1-3; cdr3_length: 17; cdr3_aa: CASSLEGRLGSGNTIYF
v_call: TRBV18; clone_size: NA; j_call: TRBJ2-5; cdr3_length: 15; cdr3_aa: CASSPIPLAGETQYF
v_call: TRBV2; clone_size: NA; j_call: TRBJ1-2; cdr3_length: 14; cdr3_aa: CASRAGTGGFGYTF
v_call: TRBV5-1; clone_size: few; j_call: TRBJ2-6; cdr3_length: 15; cdr3_aa: CASSPRTDGANVLTF
v_call: TRBV6-1; clone_size: once; j_call: TRBJ1-1; cdr3_length: 14; cdr3_aa: CASSGQQGYTEAFF
v_call: TRBV30; clone_size: few; j_call: TRBJ1-5; cdr3_length: 14; cdr3_aa: CAWTPRALNQPQHF
v_call: TRBV7-8; clone_size: NA; j_call: TRBJ2-7; cdr3_length: 15; cdr3_aa: CASSRSGTRTYEQYF
v_call: TRBV23-1; clone_size: NA; j_call: TRBJ1-2; cdr3_length: 13; cdr3_aa: CASRAGATEGYTF
v_call: TRBV19; clone_size: NA; j_call: TRBJ2-1; cdr3_length: 14; cdr3_aa: CASMRDRGHNEQFF
v_call: TRBV25-1; clone_size: NA; j_call: TRBJ1-6; cdr3_length: 12; cdr3_aa: CASEEYNSPLHF
v_call: TRBV30; clone_size: NA; j_call: TRBJ1-1; cdr3_length: 12; cdr3_aa: CAWSVLMSEAFF
v_call: TRBV19; clone_size: NA; j_call: TRBJ2-7; cdr3_length: 15; cdr3_aa: CASSIRGGRTYEQYF
v_call: TRBV2; clone_size: once; j_call: TRBJ1-2; cdr3_length: 16; cdr3_aa: CASSEGLERGFYGYTF
v_call: TRBV7-8; clone_size: NA; j_call: TRBJ2-2; cdr3_length: 18; cdr3_aa: CASSIGQGAVGNPGELFF
v_call: TRBV18; clone_size: NA; j_call: TRBJ2-7; cdr3_length: 14; cdr3_aa: CASSPGLAGGEQYF
v_call: TRBV28; clone_size: NA; j_call: TRBJ1-1; cdr3_length: 17; cdr3_aa: CASSLYPGMVANTEAFF
v_call: TRBV5-1; clone_size: once; j_call: TRBJ2-2; cdr3_length: 16; cdr3_aa: CASKGRGDLNTGELFF
v_call: TRBV13; clone_size: NA; j_call: TRBJ1-1; cdr3_length: 14; cdr3_aa: CASSSNRGRTEAFF
v_call: TRBV5-1; clone_size: NA; j_call: TRBJ2-3; cdr3_length: 19; cdr3_aa: CASSSGLAGGVASTDTQYF
v_call: TRBV6-5; clone_size: NA; j_call: TRBJ2-7; cdr3_length: 14; cdr3_aa: CASGSGTGRDEQYF
v_call: TRBV9; clone_size: NA; j_call: TRBJ1-4; cdr3_length: 14; cdr3_aa: CASSVYATNEKLFF
v_call: TRBV10-3; clone_size: NA; j_call: NA; cdr3_length: 15; cdr3_aa: CAISELSRASHEQYF
v_call: TRBV7-6; clone_size: few; j_call: TRBJ1-1; cdr3_length: 15; cdr3_aa: CASSFYRGPNTEAFF
v_call: TRBV6-5; clone_size: NA; j_call: TRBJ2-3; cdr3_length: 15; cdr3_aa: CASSYKGLASDTQYF
v_call: TRBV7-2; clone_size: NA; j_call: TRBJ2-1; cdr3_length: 14; cdr3_aa: CASSPQGSYNEQFF
v_call: TRBV11-2; clone_size: NA; j_call: TRBJ1-1; cdr3_length: 15; cdr3_aa: CASGPFGSQNTEAFF
v_call: TRBV4-1; clone_size: NA; j_call: TRBJ2-4; cdr3_length: 12; cdr3_aa: CASSQETGRLYF
v_call: TRBV6-1; clone_size: NA; j_call: TRBJ1-1; cdr3_length: 15; cdr3_aa: CASSEAGTGGTEAFF
v_call: TRBV5-4; clone_size: NA; j_call: TRBJ2-7; cdr3_length: 15; cdr3_aa: CASSKGAQGSGEQYF
v_call: TRBV7-2; clone_size: NA; j_call: TRBJ1-4; cdr3_length: 18; cdr3_aa: CASSGVPTGGATNEKLFF
v_call: TRBV6-5; clone_size: NA; j_call: TRBJ1-4; cdr3_length: 15; cdr3_aa: CASSYSGRGGEKLFF
v_call: TRBV9; clone_size: NA; j_call: TRBJ1-3; cdr3_length: 15; cdr3_aa: CASSTGQGRVGTIYF
v_call: TRBV27; clone_size: NA; j_call: TRBJ2-3; cdr3_length: 15; cdr3_aa: CASSLRGGVGDTQYF
v_call: TRBV10-3; clone_size: NA; j_call: TRBJ2-1; cdr3_length: 12; cdr3_aa: CACAEPGNEQFF
v_call: TRBV7-2; clone_size: NA; j_call: TRBJ1-5; cdr3_length: 12; cdr3_aa: CASSLDGQAQHF
v_call: TRBV11-3; clone_size: NA; j_call: TRBJ1-2; cdr3_length: 14; cdr3_aa: CASSLGNGMSRDTF
v_call: TRBV4-1; clone_size: NA; j_call: TRBJ1-1; cdr3_length: 18; cdr3_aa: CASSQAYPGQGANTEAFF
v_call: TRBV2; clone_size: once; j_call: TRBJ2-1; cdr3_length: 17; cdr3_aa: CASSVRLLRLGRNEQFF
v_call: TRBV7-9; clone_size: once; j_call: TRBJ1-6; cdr3_length: 17; cdr3_aa: CASSPDRLITYNSPLHF
v_call: TRBV11-2; clone_size: NA; j_call: TRBJ2-7; cdr3_length: 16; cdr3_aa: CASSPSQGLSSYEQYF